This is a list of T cell receptor beta chains from one sample in a study of T cell repertoires in cytomegalovirus infection. From the reads, TCRdb called clonotypes with MiXCR, one entry per CDR3 protein. The sample has roughly 500,000 distinct CDR3 sequences, 16% seen once. The sample comprised CD8+ T cells from PBMCs. The receptor set was obtained from a human donor in good health (CMV status not recorded). Some clones in this sample may be carry-over from other donors' samples. Both conserved end residues are part of each CDR3. The D gene is left open where the match is weak. Size values are once, few and many counts, or a class for expanded clones, and some rows have none.

V gene: TRBV12-3/TRBV12-4
clone size: few
J gene: TRBJ1-1
D gene: -
CDR3 length: 14
CDR3 protein: CASSNRQVRAEAFF
CDR3 DNA: TGTGCCAGCAGTAACAGACAGGTTAGGGCTGAAGCTTTCTTT

V gene: TRBV10-3
clone size: -
J gene: TRBJ2-1
D gene: -
CDR3 length: 16
CDR3 protein: CAISERAGQIHNEQFF
CDR3 DNA: TGTGCCATCAGTGAAAGGGCTGGACAGATCCACAATGAGCAGTTCTTC

V gene: TRBV7-2
clone size: many
J gene: TRBJ2-3
D gene: TRBD2
CDR3 length: 17
CDR3 protein: CASSHPGLAGPHGTQYF
CDR3 DNA: TGTGCCAGCAGCCACCCGGGACTAGCGGGGCCCCACGGTACGCAGTATTTT

V gene: TRBV27
clone size: -
J gene: TRBJ1-5
D gene: -
CDR3 length: 13
CDR3 protein: CASSLTGTQPQHF
CDR3 DNA: TGTGCCAGCAGTTTAACAGGGACTCAGCCCCAGCATTTT

V gene: TRBV12-3/TRBV12-4
clone size: many
J gene: TRBJ2-5
D gene: -
CDR3 length: 15
CDR3 protein: CASSPSVAGGETQYF
CDR3 DNA: TGTGCCAGCAGCCCCTCGGTGGCAGGGGGGGAGACCCAGTACTTC

V gene: TRBV6-8
clone size: -
J gene: TRBJ2-7
D gene: -
CDR3 length: 14
CDR3 protein: CASSYRGRSNEQYF
CDR3 DNA: TGTGCCAGCAGTTACAGGGGGAGGTCGAACGAGCAGTACTTC

V gene: TRBV2
clone size: few
J gene: TRBJ1-5
D gene: TRBD1
CDR3 length: 14
CDR3 protein: CASSDGTGYIAQHF
CDR3 DNA: TGTGCCAGCAGTGACGGGACAGGGTACATAGCCCAGCATTTT

V gene: TRBV18
clone size: few
J gene: TRBJ1-1
D gene: -
CDR3 length: 16
CDR3 protein: CASSLRERDWKTEAFF
CDR3 DNA: TGTGCCAGCTCACTCAGGGAAAGGGATTGGAAAACTGAAGCTTTCTTT

V gene: TRBV27
clone size: -
J gene: TRBJ2-2
D gene: -
CDR3 length: 14
CDR3 protein: CASSSADRSGELFF
CDR3 DNA: TGTGCCAGCAGTTCCGCTGACAGGTCCGGGGAGCTGTTTTTT

V gene: TRBV27
clone size: few
J gene: TRBJ2-5
D gene: TRBD2
CDR3 length: 14
CDR3 protein: CASNSLAEQETQYF
CDR3 DNA: TGTGCCAGCAATTCACTAGCGGAGCAAGAGACCCAGTACTTC

V gene: TRBV9
clone size: -
J gene: TRBJ2-2
D gene: TRBD2
CDR3 length: 13
CDR3 protein: CASSASGAGELFF
CDR3 DNA: TGTGCCAGCAGCGCTAGCGGGGCCGGGGAGCTGTTTTTT

V gene: TRBV10-3
clone size: -
J gene: TRBJ2-6
D gene: -
CDR3 length: 16
CDR3 protein: CAKGSPIYSGANVLTF
CDR3 DNA: TGTGCCAAAGGCTCCCCTATTTACTCTGGGGCCAACGTCCTGACTTTC

V gene: TRBV27
clone size: few
J gene: TRBJ2-7
D gene: -
CDR3 length: 14
CDR3 protein: CASRLTGQNYEQYF
CDR3 DNA: TGTGCCAGCAGGCTCACGGGACAAAATTACGAGCAGTACTTC

V gene: TRBV25-1
clone size: -
J gene: TRBJ2-2
D gene: -
CDR3 length: 13
CDR3 protein: CASSDFNTGELFF
CDR3 DNA: TGTGCCAGTTCGGACTTCAACACCGGGGAGCTGTTTTTT

V gene: TRBV27
clone size: many
J gene: TRBJ1-5
D gene: TRBD1
CDR3 length: 14
CDR3 protein: CATRTGHSNQPQHF
CDR3 DNA: TGTGCCACCAGGACAGGTCATAGCAATCAGCCCCAGCATTTT

V gene: TRBV3-1
clone size: -
J gene: TRBJ2-5
D gene: -
CDR3 length: 16
CDR3 protein: CASSQFLVRTPETQYF
CDR3 DNA: TGTGCCAGCAGCCAATTCCTCGTCCGGACCCCAGAGACCCAGTACTTC

V gene: TRBV27
clone size: -
J gene: TRBJ1-5
D gene: -
CDR3 length: 15
CDR3 protein: CASSLSAMGYQPQHF
CDR3 DNA: TGTGCCAGCAGTTTATCCGCCATGGGGTATCAGCCCCAGCATTTT

V gene: TRBV5-4
clone size: many
J gene: TRBJ2-1
D gene: TRBD2
CDR3 length: 18
CDR3 protein: CASSPGLARMSSYNEQFF
CDR3 DNA: TGTGCCAGCAGCCCGGGACTAGCTCGCATGAGCTCCTACAATGAGCAGTTCTTC